This TCR beta chain emerged from a study of cytomegalovirus exposure and HLA in healthy donors. Regarding this clone: The antigen is not known.

Repertoires were generated with immunoSEQ multiplex PCR, while TCRdb's copy carries only in-frame clones and drops some. The repertoire holds roughly 330,000 clones, with about nine tenths as singletons. J gave up 2 bases and V 4 bases, and 4 bases lay outside the gene matches. This CDR3 is built from 14 residues. In germline, CDR1 is MNHNS, CDR2 SASEGT. Among the 110 or so subjects of the validation cohort, separate from the approximately 700-subject first cohort, were the donors. The study's findings and limits: The authors confirmed in vitro that a few CMV-associated chains were specific for CMV antigens. Using the classifier, cytomegalovirus status was reportedly diagnosed with high specificity and sensitivity. Whilst most TCR sequences proved rare, a subset of public TCRs occurred across many donors.

Material: PBMCs. The chain is built from TRBV6-1 and TRBJ2-7; 8 bases are shared with TRBD2. The TCR sequence derives from a woman aged 25 to 39 in good health and CMV-seropositive. CDR3 sequence reads: CASSVGGAAYEQYF. Here the CDR3 DNA reads TGTGCCAGCAGTGTCGGGGGGGCGGCCTACGAGCAGTACTTC.